These 11 T cell receptor beta chains originate from one sample sequenced in a study of blood T cell repertoires in COVID-19. TCRdb's copy holds only in-frame clones and misses some; the assay was immunoSEQ multiplex PCR. The profile covers 210,000 or so clones, with about 87% appearing a single time and less than 3% taken by the ten largest. Material: peripheral blood. The receptors were sampled from a man aged 30-40 years with COVID-19, enrolled during active disease.

V usage is TRBV9 and J usage is TRBJ2-1, with 8 bases aligning to TRBD2. CDR1 is SGDLS and CDR2 is YYNGEE in the germline V gene. The CDR3 length is 15 residues. Trimming cost V 4 bases and J 7 bases; bases outside gene matches: 10. In nucleotides, the CDR3 is TGTGCCAGCAGCACAAGCGGGGGCCCAATAAATGAGCAGTTCTTC. Its protein product is CASSTSGGPINEQFF.

This clone was seen only once. This chain connects TRBV27 to TRBJ1-2; weak D call: TRBD1 (5 bases). The CDR3 spans 13 residues. Per germline, CDR1 MNHEY and CDR2 SMNVEV (reference sequence). The V end was cut by 7 bases, the J end by 4 bases, with 13 bases between. CDR3 bases: TGTGCCAGCATGAAAGGGGTTGGCTATGGCTACACCTTC. Its translation: CASMKGVGYGYTF.

The CDR3 region is CASSVRDSYEQYF. CDR3 nucleotide sequence: TGTGCCAGCAGCGTCCGGGACAGCTACGAGCAGTACTTC. The chain couples TRBV5-4 to TRBJ2-7, with 7 bases aligning to TRBD1. V shed 4 bases, J shed 3 bases, and the junction held 4 bases outside the gene matches. From germline, CDR1 is SGHNT and CDR2 YYREEE (reference sequence). The CDR3 contains 13 residues.

This clone was detected once. The V and J genes are TRBV5-1 and TRBJ1-2, with D unresolved. The germline CDR1 and CDR2 sequences are SGHRS and YFSETQ. V lost 1 base and J lost 3, with 10 bases in between. This CDR3 has 14 amino acids. The chain's CDR3 is CASSLISEDYGYTF. The DNA for the CDR3 is TGCGCCAGCAGCTTGATATCAGAAGACTATGGCTACACCTTC.

Comments on this clone: The same CDR3 also results from other DNA sequences found in this sample. V gene TRBV5-1 combines with J gene TRBJ2-5, with D possibly TRBD2 on 5 matching bases. The germline CDR1 and CDR2 sequences are SGHRS and YFSETQ. Trimming stripped 2 bases from V and 1 base from J, with 6 bases between. The CDR3 totals 13 residues. The CDR3 nucleotides read TGCGCCAGCAGCTTAGCGGTCCAAGAGACCCAGTACTTC. Its translation is CASSLAVQETQYF.

In this sample, this clone turned up once. The V and J genes are TRBV19 and TRBJ1-1, with D perhaps TRBD1 (6 bases). The V gene lost 9 bases and the J gene lost 0 bases, with 17 bases spanning the gap. The germline V gene has CDR1 LNHDA and CDR2 SQIVND (reference sequence). The CDR3 has 15 residues. The CDR3 nucleotides are TGTGCCAGCTCTCCCCGAGGGGACATGAACACTGAAGCTTTCTTT. Translation: CASSPRGDMNTEAFF.

The chain recombines TRBV5-5 with TRBJ2-1; TRBD2 matches at 11 bases. V lost 5 bases, J lost 7 bases, and 14 bases stayed unmatched. CDR1 is SGHKS and CDR2 is YYEKEE in the germline V gene (reference sequence). The CDR3 is made up of 17 amino acids. In nucleotides, the CDR3 is TGTGCCAGCAGTCCGTCCACCCCGGGACTAGCGGAGAATGAGCAGTTCTTC. Amino acids: CASSPSTPGLAENEQFF.

The rearrangement uses TRBV5-1 and TRBJ2-7, with D possibly matching TRBD1 (6 bases). V lost 1 base to trimming and J lost 3 bases, with 20 bases between them. The CDR3 length is 17 residues. Germline loops: CDR1 SGHRS, CDR2 YFSETQ. The CDR3 sequence is CASSLSEVRGGFYEQYF. In nucleotides, the CDR3 is TGCGCCAGCAGCTTGAGTGAGGTCAGGGGTGGATTCTACGAGCAGTACTTC.

The V and J genes are TRBV9 and TRBJ2-1, with 10 bases that match TRBD2. The CDR3 runs 17 residues. CDR1 and CDR2 from the germline V gene are SGDLS and YYNGEE. J lost 8 bases, V lost 0 bases, and 11 bases had no gene match. The CDR3 DNA follows: TGTGCCAGCAGCGTAGGCCTAGCGGGAGAGTGGGGCGATGAGCAGTTCTTC. Amino acid sequence: CASSVGLAGEWGDEQFF.

The rearrangement joins TRBV11-1 to TRBJ2-7, with 8 bases matching TRBD1. CDR1 and CDR2 from the germline V gene are SGHAT and FQDESV (reference sequence). CDR3 size: 15 residues. J gave up 0 bases and V 2 bases, and 3 bases lay outside the gene matches. The CDR3: CASSLTQGASYEQYF. CDR3 nucleotide sequence: TGTGCCAGCAGCTTAACGCAGGGGGCCTCCTACGAGCAGTACTTC.

This chain joins TRBV11-1 and TRBJ1-6, with D uncertain. V gave up 3 bases and J gave up 6 bases, with 6 bases separating them. The CDR3 totals 13 residues. From germline, CDR1 is SGHAT and CDR2 FQDESV (reference sequence). This CDR3 reads CASSFQVNSPLHF. The CDR3 DNA follows: TGTGCCAGCAGCTTTCAGGTTAATTCACCCCTCCACTTT.